Listed below are T cell receptor beta chains from one sample, sequenced in a study of cytomegalovirus exposure and HLA in healthy donors. Here immunoSEQ multiplex PCR was the method, and the copy in TCRdb shows in-frame clones only, minus some. The table lists roughly 150,000 clones, almost 75% of them singletons. Sequencing input: PBMCs. Receptor source: a woman under 30 in good health and CMV-seropositive. Each CDR3 is given with its conserved first and last residue. D genes are given only for firm matches. Rows may omit the clone size; those that give it use once, few, many or a size class.

CDR3 protein: CARLDRGDNSPLHF
CDR3 DNA: TGCGCCAGACTGGACAGGGGAGATAATTCACCCCTCCACTTT
J gene: TRBJ1-6
V gene: TRBV10-1
clone size: .
D gene: TRBD1
CDR3 length: 14

CDR3 protein: CAIRGSLGAEQYF
CDR3 DNA: TGTGCCATCAGGGGGTCTTTGGGGGCCGAGCAGTACTTC
J gene: TRBJ2-7
V gene: TRBV10-3
clone size: few
D gene: .
CDR3 length: 13

CDR3 protein: CASSSSLRELLNTEAFF
CDR3 DNA: TGTGCCAGCAGCTCTAGTTTGAGGGAACTACTGAACACTGAAGCTTTCTTT
J gene: TRBJ1-1
V gene: TRBV11-2
clone size: .
D gene: .
CDR3 length: 17

CDR3 protein: CATSSLSNEKLFF
CDR3 DNA: TGTGCCACCAGCAGTCTAAGTAATGAAAAACTGTTTTTT
J gene: TRBJ1-4
V gene: TRBV15
clone size: .
D gene: .
CDR3 length: 13

CDR3 protein: CASSQISGGLDEQFF
CDR3 DNA: TGTGCCAGCAGCCAAATTAGCGGGGGGCTCGATGAGCAGTTCTTC
J gene: TRBJ2-1
V gene: TRBV4-2
clone size: .
D gene: TRBD2
CDR3 length: 15

CDR3 protein: CASSLNTNYGYTF
CDR3 DNA: TGTGCCAGCAGCTTGAACACGAACTATGGCTACACCTTC
J gene: TRBJ1-2
V gene: TRBV5-6
clone size: .
D gene: .
CDR3 length: 13

CDR3 protein: CASSPLQGSYGYTF
CDR3 DNA: TGTGCCAGCTCACCACTTCAGGGCTCGTATGGCTACACCTTC
J gene: TRBJ1-2
V gene: TRBV18
clone size: .
D gene: .
CDR3 length: 14

CDR3 protein: CAISWGGNEQFF
CDR3 DNA: TGTGCCATCAGCTGGGGGGGGAATGAGCAGTTCTTC
J gene: TRBJ2-1
V gene: TRBV10-3
clone size: .
D gene: TRBD2
CDR3 length: 12

CDR3 protein: CASSTQGRGNQPQHF
CDR3 DNA: TGTGCCAGTAGTACCCAGGGGAGAGGCAATCAGCCCCAGCATTTT
J gene: TRBJ1-5
V gene: TRBV19
clone size: .
D gene: .
CDR3 length: 15

CDR3 protein: CAFGGYNEQFF
CDR3 DNA: TGTGCCTTCGGGGGTTACAATGAGCAGTTCTTC
J gene: TRBJ2-1
V gene: TRBV30
clone size: .
D gene: .
CDR3 length: 11

CDR3 protein: CASSTPGVQLSEQFF
CDR3 DNA: TGTGCCAGCTCAACCCCGGGGGTACAACTGAGTGAGCAGTTCTTC
J gene: TRBJ2-1
V gene: TRBV18
clone size: .
D gene: .
CDR3 length: 15

CDR3 protein: CASSQDRASYEQYF
CDR3 DNA: TGCGCCAGCAGCCAAGACAGGGCCTCCTACGAGCAGTACTTC
J gene: TRBJ2-7
V gene: TRBV4-3
clone size: .
D gene: .
CDR3 length: 14

CDR3 protein: CASSKTGFSYEQYF
CDR3 DNA: TGTGCCAGCAGCAAAACAGGGTTCTCCTACGAGCAGTACTTC
J gene: TRBJ2-7
V gene: TRBV11-2
clone size: .
D gene: .
CDR3 length: 14

CDR3 protein: CASSLRGEAYEQYF
CDR3 DNA: TGCGCCAGCAGCTTGCGAGGGGAGGCCTACGAGCAGTACTTC
J gene: TRBJ2-7
V gene: TRBV5-1
clone size: .
D gene: .
CDR3 length: 14

CDR3 protein: CASSLAAGQGNEKLFF
CDR3 DNA: TGCGCCAGCAGCTTGGCCGCGGGACAGGGGAATGAAAAACTGTTTTTT
J gene: TRBJ1-4
V gene: TRBV5-1
clone size: .
D gene: TRBD1
CDR3 length: 16

CDR3 protein: CASSQDHGGDAYEQYF
CDR3 DNA: TGCGCCAGCAGCCAAGATCACGGGGGGGATGCCTACGAGCAGTACTTC
J gene: TRBJ2-7
V gene: TRBV4-3
clone size: .
D gene: TRBD2
CDR3 length: 16

CDR3 protein: CASVGGKAKAFF
CDR3 DNA: TGTGCCAGCGTAGGGGGAAAGGCGAAAGCTTTCTTT
J gene: TRBJ1-1
V gene: TRBV6-5
clone size: .
D gene: .
CDR3 length: 12

CDR3 protein: CASSSTYRDTKHIQYF
CDR3 DNA: TGTGCCAGCAGCTCAACCTACCGGGACACCAAACACATTCAGTACTTC
J gene: TRBJ2-4
V gene: TRBV7-9
clone size: .
D gene: .
CDR3 length: 16

CDR3 protein: CASSLRAGGKNTQYF
CDR3 DNA: TGTGCCAGCAGCTTACGAGCGGGGGGCAAGAATACGCAGTATTTT
J gene: TRBJ2-3
V gene: TRBV11-2
clone size: few
D gene: TRBD2
CDR3 length: 15

CDR3 protein: CASSLVTGADTQYF
CDR3 DNA: TGTGCCAGCAGCTTGGTGACAGGGGCGGATACGCAGTATTTT
J gene: TRBJ2-3
V gene: TRBV5-5
clone size: .
D gene: TRBD1
CDR3 length: 14

CDR3 protein: CASSLPDRGGGELFF
CDR3 DNA: TGTGCCAGCAGCTTACCGGACAGGGGTGGCGGGGAGCTGTTTTTT
J gene: TRBJ2-2
V gene: TRBV7-8
clone size: once
D gene: TRBD1
CDR3 length: 15

CDR3 protein: CASSQDRAPGELFF
CDR3 DNA: TGCGCCAGCAGCCAAGATAGAGCCCCCGGGGAGCTGTTTTTT
J gene: TRBJ2-2
V gene: TRBV4-1
clone size: .
D gene: .
CDR3 length: 14

CDR3 protein: CASSFRDTWDTQYF
CDR3 DNA: TGTGCCAGCAGCTTCCGGGACACCTGGGATACGCAGTATTTT
J gene: TRBJ2-3
V gene: TRBV7-2
clone size: few
D gene: .
CDR3 length: 14

CDR3 protein: CASSSGTGVSGANVLTF
CDR3 DNA: TGTGCCAGCAGCTCTGGGACAGGCGTCTCTGGGGCCAACGTCCTGACTTTC
J gene: TRBJ2-6
V gene: TRBV9
clone size: .
D gene: TRBD1
CDR3 length: 17

CDR3 protein: CASYATTSNTGELFF
CDR3 DNA: TGCGCCAGCTACGCGACTACCTCGAACACCGGGGAGCTGTTTTTT
J gene: TRBJ2-2
V gene: TRBV5-1
clone size: .
D gene: .
CDR3 length: 15

CDR3 protein: CASSGELDVDTIYF
CDR3 DNA: TGCGCCAGCAGCGGGGAGCTCGATGTAGACACCATATATTTT
J gene: TRBJ1-3
V gene: TRBV10-1
clone size: .
D gene: .
CDR3 length: 14

CDR3 protein: CASSADREYGYTF
CDR3 DNA: TGTGCCAGCAGCGCTGACAGAGAATATGGCTACACCTTC
J gene: TRBJ1-2
V gene: TRBV7-2
clone size: .
D gene: .
CDR3 length: 13

CDR3 protein: CASRRNYGYTF
CDR3 DNA: TGTGCCAGCAGGCGGAACTATGGCTACACCTTC
J gene: TRBJ1-2
V gene: TRBV2
clone size: .
D gene: .
CDR3 length: 11

CDR3 protein: CASTLTGFNEQFF
CDR3 DNA: TGTGCCAGCACCCTAACAGGATTCAATGAGCAGTTCTTC
J gene: TRBJ2-1
V gene: TRBV2
clone size: .
D gene: .
CDR3 length: 13

CDR3 protein: CASSPVTGNTGELFF
CDR3 DNA: TGTGCCAGCTCACCCGTGACGGGGAACACCGGGGAGCTGTTTTTT
J gene: TRBJ2-2
V gene: TRBV18
clone size: once
D gene: .
CDR3 length: 15

CDR3 protein: CASSPTTGHEKLFF
CDR3 DNA: TGTGCCAGCAGCCCGACGACAGGACATGAAAAACTGTTTTTT
J gene: TRBJ1-4
V gene: TRBV9
clone size: .
D gene: .
CDR3 length: 14

CDR3 protein: CATSTDRGAGWLETQYF
CDR3 DNA: TGTGCCACCAGCACCGACCGGGGAGCGGGGTGGTTGGAGACCCAGTACTTC
J gene: TRBJ2-5
V gene: TRBV15
clone size: .
D gene: TRBD2
CDR3 length: 17

CDR3 protein: CASSIQDRGGEQYF
CDR3 DNA: TGTGCCAGCAGCATACAGGACAGGGGTGGCGAGCAGTACTTC
J gene: TRBJ2-7
V gene: TRBV7-8
clone size: .
D gene: TRBD1
CDR3 length: 14

CDR3 protein: CASSYGQGLPLRITEAFF
CDR3 DNA: TGCGCCAGCAGCTACGGACAGGGGCTCCCCCTGCGTATCACTGAAGCTTTCTTT
J gene: TRBJ1-1
V gene: TRBV5-1
clone size: .
D gene: TRBD1
CDR3 length: 18

CDR3 protein: CASSFSQGWGELFF
CDR3 DNA: TGTGCCAGCAGCTTTTCGCAGGGGTGGGGGGAGCTGTTTTTT
J gene: TRBJ2-2
V gene: TRBV7-2
clone size: .
D gene: .
CDR3 length: 14

CDR3 protein: CASSLDYRGAYEQYF
CDR3 DNA: TGTGCCAGCAGCTTAGACTACAGGGGGGCCTACGAGCAGTACTTC
J gene: TRBJ2-7
V gene: TRBV11-2
clone size: once
D gene: TRBD1
CDR3 length: 15

CDR3 protein: CATSVRGGVGNTIYF
CDR3 DNA: TGTGCCACCAGCGTCCGGGGGGGGGTCGGAAACACCATATATTTT
J gene: TRBJ1-3
V gene: TRBV15
clone size: once
D gene: .
CDR3 length: 15

CDR3 protein: CASQLSGLSGANVLTF
CDR3 DNA: TGCGCCAGCCAGTTGTCGGGTCTCTCTGGGGCCAACGTCCTGACTTTC
J gene: TRBJ2-6
V gene: TRBV5-1
clone size: .
D gene: .
CDR3 length: 16

CDR3 protein: CASSQGEDPTDQPQHF
CDR3 DNA: TGTGCCAGCAGCCAGGGGGAGGATCCGACGGATCAGCCCCAGCATTTT
J gene: TRBJ1-5
V gene: TRBV4-2
clone size: .
D gene: .
CDR3 length: 16

CDR3 protein: CASREGDRGSYEQYF
CDR3 DNA: TGTGCCAGCAGGGAAGGGGACAGGGGGTCCTACGAGCAGTACTTC
J gene: TRBJ2-7
V gene: TRBV6-1
clone size: .
D gene: TRBD1
CDR3 length: 15

CDR3 protein: CASALAGPYEQYF
CDR3 DNA: TGTGCCAGCGCTCTAGCGGGGCCCTACGAGCAGTACTTC
J gene: TRBJ2-7
V gene: TRBV7-9
clone size: .
D gene: TRBD2
CDR3 length: 13

CDR3 protein: CASGPAGRRETQYF
CDR3 DNA: TGTGCCAGCGGGCCAGCGGGGCGCCGGGAGACCCAGTACTTC
J gene: TRBJ2-5
V gene: TRBV5-6
clone size: .
D gene: TRBD2
CDR3 length: 14

CDR3 protein: CASSGDTHQPQHF
CDR3 DNA: TGTGCCAGTAGTGGGGACACTCATCAGCCCCAGCATTTT
J gene: TRBJ1-5
V gene: TRBV19
clone size: once
D gene: .
CDR3 length: 13

CDR3 protein: CAWSLEQETQYF
CDR3 DNA: TGTGCCTGGAGTTTGGAGCAAGAGACCCAGTACTTC
J gene: TRBJ2-5
V gene: TRBV30
clone size: .
D gene: .
CDR3 length: 12

CDR3 protein: CASSEFGGQPQHF
CDR3 DNA: TGTGCCAGCAGTGAGTTTGGGGGGCAGCCCCAGCATTTT
J gene: TRBJ1-5
V gene: TRBV2
clone size: .
D gene: .
CDR3 length: 13

CDR3 protein: CASGDRNNSPLHF
CDR3 DNA: TGTGCCAGCGGAGACAGGAATAATTCACCCCTCCACTTT
J gene: TRBJ1-6
V gene: TRBV2
clone size: few
D gene: .
CDR3 length: 13

CDR3 protein: CASSLAQGSYNEQFF
CDR3 DNA: TGTGCCAGCAGCTTAGCACAGGGTTCCTACAATGAGCAGTTCTTC
J gene: TRBJ2-1
V gene: TRBV5-6
clone size: .
D gene: .
CDR3 length: 15

CDR3 protein: CASSGGYSNTGELFF
CDR3 DNA: TGTGCCAGCAGCGGCGGGTACTCGAACACCGGGGAGCTGTTTTTT
J gene: TRBJ2-2
V gene: TRBV6-5
clone size: .
D gene: .
CDR3 length: 15

CDR3 protein: CASSTPRTGGSEAFF
CDR3 DNA: TGTGCCAGCAGTACCCCGCGGACAGGGGGCTCTGAAGCTTTCTTT
J gene: TRBJ1-1
V gene: TRBV6-5
clone size: .
D gene: TRBD1
CDR3 length: 15

CDR3 protein: CASSRGQSSYNSPLHF
CDR3 DNA: TGCGCCAGCAGCCGGGGACAAAGCTCCTATAATTCACCCCTCCACTTT
J gene: TRBJ1-6
V gene: TRBV5-1
clone size: .
D gene: .
CDR3 length: 16

CDR3 protein: CANTQGANYGYTF
CDR3 DNA: TGTGCCAATACACAGGGGGCGAACTATGGCTACACCTTC
J gene: TRBJ1-2
V gene: TRBV6-6
clone size: .
D gene: TRBD1
CDR3 length: 13